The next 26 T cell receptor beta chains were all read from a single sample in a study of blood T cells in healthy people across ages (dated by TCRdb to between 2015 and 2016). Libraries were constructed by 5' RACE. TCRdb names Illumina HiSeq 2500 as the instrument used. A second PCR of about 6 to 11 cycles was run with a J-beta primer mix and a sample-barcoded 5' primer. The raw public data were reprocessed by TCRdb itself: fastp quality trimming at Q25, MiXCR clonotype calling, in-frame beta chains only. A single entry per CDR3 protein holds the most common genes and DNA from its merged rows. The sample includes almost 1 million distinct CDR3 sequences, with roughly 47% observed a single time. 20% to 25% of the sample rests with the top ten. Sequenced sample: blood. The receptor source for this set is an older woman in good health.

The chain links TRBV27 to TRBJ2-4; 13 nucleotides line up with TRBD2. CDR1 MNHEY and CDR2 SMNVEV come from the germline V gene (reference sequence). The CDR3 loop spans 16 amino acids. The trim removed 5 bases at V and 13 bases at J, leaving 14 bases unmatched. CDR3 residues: CASSPRLAGGSGEQYF. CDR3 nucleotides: TGTGCCAGCAGTCCTCGACTAGCGGGAGGTTCTGGAGAGCAGTACTTC.

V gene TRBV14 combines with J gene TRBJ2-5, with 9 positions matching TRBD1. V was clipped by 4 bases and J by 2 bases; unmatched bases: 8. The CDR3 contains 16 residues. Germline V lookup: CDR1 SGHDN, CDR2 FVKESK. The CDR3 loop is CASSLPGQGPQETQYF. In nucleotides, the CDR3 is TGTGCCAGCAGCCTTCCCGGACAGGGGCCTCAAGAGACCCAGTACTTC.

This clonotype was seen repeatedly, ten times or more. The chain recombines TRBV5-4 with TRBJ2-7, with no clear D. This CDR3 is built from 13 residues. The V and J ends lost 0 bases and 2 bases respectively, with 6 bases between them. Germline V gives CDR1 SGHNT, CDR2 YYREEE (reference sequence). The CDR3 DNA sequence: TGTGCCAGCAGCTTGGACGCTGCCTACGAGCAGTACTTC. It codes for CASSLDAAYEQYF.

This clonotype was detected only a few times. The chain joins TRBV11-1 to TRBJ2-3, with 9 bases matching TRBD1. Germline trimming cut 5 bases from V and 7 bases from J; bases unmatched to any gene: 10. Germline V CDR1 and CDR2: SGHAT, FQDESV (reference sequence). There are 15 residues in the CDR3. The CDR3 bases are TGTGCCAGCAGCGATTTAGGACAGGGGATGAATACGCAGTATTTT. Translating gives CASSDLGQGMNTQYF. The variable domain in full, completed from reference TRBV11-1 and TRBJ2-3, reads EAEVAQSPRYKITEKSQAVAFWCDPISGHATLYWYRQILGQGPELLVQFQDESVVDDSQLPKDRFSAERLKGVDSTLKIQPAELGDSAMYLCASSDLGQGMNTQYFGPGTRLTVL.

The DNA of the CDR3 is TGCGCCAGCAGCCCACTAGCGGGAGTCCTCAATGAGCAGTTCTTC. Protein sequence: CASSPLAGVLNEQFF. The genes are TRBV4-3 and TRBJ2-1, with TRBD2 matching 11 bases. This CDR3 is built from 15 residues. V shed 4 bases, J shed 6 bases, and the junction held 5 bases outside the gene matches. Germline CDR1 is LGHNA and CDR2 is YSLEER.

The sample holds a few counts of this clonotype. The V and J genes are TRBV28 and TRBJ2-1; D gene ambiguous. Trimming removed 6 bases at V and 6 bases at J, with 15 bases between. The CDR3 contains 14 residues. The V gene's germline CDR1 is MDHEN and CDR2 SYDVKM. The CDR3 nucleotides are TGTGCCAGCAGAACACCCGACTCGGCCAATGAGCAGTTCTTC. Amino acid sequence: CASRTPDSANEQFF.

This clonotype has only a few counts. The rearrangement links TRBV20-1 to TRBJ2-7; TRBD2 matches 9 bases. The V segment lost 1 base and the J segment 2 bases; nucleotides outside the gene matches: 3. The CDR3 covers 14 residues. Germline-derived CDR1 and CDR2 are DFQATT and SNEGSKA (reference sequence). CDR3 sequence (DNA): TGCAGTGCTAGAGTGGTAGCGGGGGCCTACGAGCAGTACTTC. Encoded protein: CSARVVAGAYEQYF.

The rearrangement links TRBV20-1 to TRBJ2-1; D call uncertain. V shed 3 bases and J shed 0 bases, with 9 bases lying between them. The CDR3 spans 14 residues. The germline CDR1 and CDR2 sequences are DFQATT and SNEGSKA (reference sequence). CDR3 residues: CSASKRGSYNEQFF. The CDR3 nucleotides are TGCAGTGCTAGTAAGCGCGGCTCCTACAATGAGCAGTTCTTC.

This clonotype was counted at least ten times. CDR3 sequence reads: CASSYIPPGTAKNIQYF. CDR3 bases: TGTGCCAGCAGCTACATACCGCCCGGGACTGCCAAAAACATTCAGTACTTC. V usage is TRBV11-2 and J usage is TRBJ2-4, with D possibly TRBD2 on 6 matching bases. The V and J ends lost 4 bases and 1 base respectively, with 17 bases between them. This CDR3 is 17 amino acids long. Germline V gene lookup returns CDR1 SGHAT and CDR2 FQNNGV. The whole variable domain, filled in from reference TRBV11-2 and TRBJ2-4, reads EAGVAQSPRYKIIEKRQSVAFWCNPISGHATLYWYQQILGQGPKLLIQFQNNGVVDDSQLPKDRFSAERLKGVDSTLKIQPAKLEDSAVYLCASSYIPPGTAKNIQYFGAGTRLSVL.

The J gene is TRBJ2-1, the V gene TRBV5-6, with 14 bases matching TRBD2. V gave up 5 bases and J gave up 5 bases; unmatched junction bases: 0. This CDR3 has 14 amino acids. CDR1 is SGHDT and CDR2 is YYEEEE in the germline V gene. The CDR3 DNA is TGTGCCAGCAGGACTAGCGGGGGGGACAATGAGCAGTTCTTC. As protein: CASRTSGGDNEQFF.

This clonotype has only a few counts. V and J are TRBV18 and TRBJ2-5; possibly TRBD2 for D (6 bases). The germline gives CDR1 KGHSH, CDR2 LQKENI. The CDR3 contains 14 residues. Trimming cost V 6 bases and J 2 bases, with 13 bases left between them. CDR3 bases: TGTGCCAGCTCTTCCCCGGGACTTCAAGAGACCCAGTACTTC. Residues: CASSSPGLQETQYF.

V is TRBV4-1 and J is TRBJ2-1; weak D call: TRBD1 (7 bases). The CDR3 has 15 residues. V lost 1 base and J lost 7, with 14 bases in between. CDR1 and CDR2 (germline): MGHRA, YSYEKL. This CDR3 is CASSQVPGGTNEQFF. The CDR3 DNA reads TGCGCCAGCAGCCAAGTTCCAGGGGGGACGAATGAGCAGTTCTTC.

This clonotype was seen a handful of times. CDR3 sequence: CASSPRAGGSYEQYF. In DNA, the CDR3 is TGCGCCAGCAGCCCGAGAGCTGGGGGCTCCTACGAGCAGTACTTC. The chain employs TRBV4-1 and TRBJ2-7; tentatively, D is TRBD1 or TRBD2 (5 bases each). The V end lost 4 bases, the J end lost 0 bases, and 13 bases lay between the germline ends. The CDR3 totals 15 residues. Per the germline V gene, CDR1 is MGHRA and CDR2 is YSYEKL.

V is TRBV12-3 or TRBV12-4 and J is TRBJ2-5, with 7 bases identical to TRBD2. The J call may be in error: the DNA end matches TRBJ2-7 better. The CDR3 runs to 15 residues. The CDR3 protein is CASSPNMGGYYEQYF. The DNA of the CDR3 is TGTGCCAGCAGTCCCAACATGGGGGGGTACTACGAGCAGTACTTC.

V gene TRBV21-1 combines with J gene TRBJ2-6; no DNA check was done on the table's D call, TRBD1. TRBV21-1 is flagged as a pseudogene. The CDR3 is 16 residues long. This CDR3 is CASPLKIHSGANVLAF. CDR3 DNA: TGTGCCAGTCCCCTTAAGATCCACTCTGGGGCCAACGTCCTGGCTTTC.

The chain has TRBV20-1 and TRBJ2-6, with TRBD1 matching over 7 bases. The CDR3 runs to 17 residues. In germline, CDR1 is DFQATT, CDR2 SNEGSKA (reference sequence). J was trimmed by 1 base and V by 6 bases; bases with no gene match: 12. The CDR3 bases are TGCAGTGCCCCGTACAGGGGAAAACTTTCTGGGGCCAACGTCCTGACTTTC. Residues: CSAPYRGKLSGANVLTF.

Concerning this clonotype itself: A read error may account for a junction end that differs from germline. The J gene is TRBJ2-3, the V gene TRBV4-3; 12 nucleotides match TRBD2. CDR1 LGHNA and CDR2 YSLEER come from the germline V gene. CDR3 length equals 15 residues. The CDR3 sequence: CTSSELAGGIDTQYF. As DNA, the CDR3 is TGCACCAGCAGCGAACTAGCGGGAGGAATAGATACGCAGTATTTT.

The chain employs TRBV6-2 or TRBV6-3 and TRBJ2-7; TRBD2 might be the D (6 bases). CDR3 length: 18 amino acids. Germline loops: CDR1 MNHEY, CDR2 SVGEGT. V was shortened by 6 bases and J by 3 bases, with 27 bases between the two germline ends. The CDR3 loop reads CASSYGYETRAGIYEQYF. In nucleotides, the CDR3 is TGTGCCAGCAGCTACGGCTATGAGACCCGCGCGGGGATCTACGAGCAGTACTTC.

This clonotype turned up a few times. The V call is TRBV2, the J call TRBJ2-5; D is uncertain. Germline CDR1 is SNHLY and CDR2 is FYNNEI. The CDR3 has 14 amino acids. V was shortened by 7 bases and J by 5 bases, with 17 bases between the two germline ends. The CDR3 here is CASTGEGLGETQYF. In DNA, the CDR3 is TGTGCCAGCACTGGAGAAGGCCTGGGGGAGACCCAGTACTTC.

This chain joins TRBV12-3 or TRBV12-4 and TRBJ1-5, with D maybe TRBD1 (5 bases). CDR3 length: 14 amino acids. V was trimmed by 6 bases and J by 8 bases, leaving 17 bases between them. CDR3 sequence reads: CASRPNRDWEPQHF. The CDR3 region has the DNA TGTGCCAGCAGACCAAACCGGGACTGGGAGCCCCAGCATTTT.

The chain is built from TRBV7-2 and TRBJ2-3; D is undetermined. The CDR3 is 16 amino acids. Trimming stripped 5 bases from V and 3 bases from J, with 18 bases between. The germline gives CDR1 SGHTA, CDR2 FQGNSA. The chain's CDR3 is CASSPEPLARTDTQYF. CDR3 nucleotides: TGTGCCAGCAGCCCGGAACCCCTTGCTCGAACAGATACGCAGTATTTT.

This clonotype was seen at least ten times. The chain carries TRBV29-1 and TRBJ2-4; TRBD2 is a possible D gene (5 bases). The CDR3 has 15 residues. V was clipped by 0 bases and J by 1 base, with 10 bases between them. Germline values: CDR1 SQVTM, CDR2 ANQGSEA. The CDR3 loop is CSVEDTGGAKNIQYF. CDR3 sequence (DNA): TGCAGCGTTGAAGACACCGGAGGCGCCAAAAACATTCAGTACTTC. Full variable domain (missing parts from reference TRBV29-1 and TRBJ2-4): SAVISQKPSRDICQRGTSLTIQCQVDSQVTMMFWYRQQPGQSLTLIATANQGSEATYESGFVIDKFPISRPNLTFSTLTVSNMSPEDSSIYLCSVEDTGGAKNIQYFGAGTRLSVL.

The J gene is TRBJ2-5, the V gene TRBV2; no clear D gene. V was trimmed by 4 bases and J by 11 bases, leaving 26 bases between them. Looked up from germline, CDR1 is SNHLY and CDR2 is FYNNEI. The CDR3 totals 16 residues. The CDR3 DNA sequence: TGTGCCAGCAGTGGTTTCCGTCCAATCGGCGTGCATGAGCAGTACTTC. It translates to CASSGFRPIGVHEQYF.

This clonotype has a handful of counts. The chain's CDR3 is CASRGGPWAFF. The CDR3 bases are TGTGCCAGCAGGGGCGGCCCCTGGGCTTTCTTT. V usage is TRBV25-1 and J usage is TRBJ1-1; D is ambiguous. Germline CDR1 is MGHDK and CDR2 is SYGVNS. This CDR3 has 11 residues. The germline V and J ends were trimmed by 6 bases and 11 bases, with 13 bases remaining between them.

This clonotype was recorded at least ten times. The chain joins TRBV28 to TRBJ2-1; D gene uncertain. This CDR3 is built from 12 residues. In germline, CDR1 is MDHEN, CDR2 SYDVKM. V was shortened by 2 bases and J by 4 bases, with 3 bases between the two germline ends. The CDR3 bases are TGTGCCAGCAGTTTAGAATACAATGAGCAGTTCTTC. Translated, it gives CASSLEYNEQFF.

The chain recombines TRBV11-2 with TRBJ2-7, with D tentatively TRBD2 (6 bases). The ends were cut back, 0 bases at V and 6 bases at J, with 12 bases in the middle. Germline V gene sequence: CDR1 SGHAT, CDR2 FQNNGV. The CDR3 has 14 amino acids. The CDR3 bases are TGTGCCAGCAGCTTAGACAGGGAGGTAGGCGAGCAGTACTTC. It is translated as CASSLDREVGEQYF.